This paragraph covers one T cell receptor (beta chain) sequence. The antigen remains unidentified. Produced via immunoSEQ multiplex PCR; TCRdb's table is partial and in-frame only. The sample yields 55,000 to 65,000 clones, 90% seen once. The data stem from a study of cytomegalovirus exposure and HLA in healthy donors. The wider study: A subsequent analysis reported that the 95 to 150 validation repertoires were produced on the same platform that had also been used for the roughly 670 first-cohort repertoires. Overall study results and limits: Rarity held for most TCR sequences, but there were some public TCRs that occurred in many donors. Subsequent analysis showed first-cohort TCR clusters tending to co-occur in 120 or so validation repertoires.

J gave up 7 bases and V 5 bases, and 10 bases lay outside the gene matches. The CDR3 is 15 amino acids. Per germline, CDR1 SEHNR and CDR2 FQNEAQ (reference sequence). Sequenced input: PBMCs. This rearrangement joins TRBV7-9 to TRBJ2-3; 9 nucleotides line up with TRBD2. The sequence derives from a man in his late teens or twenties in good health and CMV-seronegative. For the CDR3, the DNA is TGTGCCAGCAGCCGATTAGCGGGAGAAGGGAATACGCAGTATTTT. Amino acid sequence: CASSRLAGEGNTQYF.